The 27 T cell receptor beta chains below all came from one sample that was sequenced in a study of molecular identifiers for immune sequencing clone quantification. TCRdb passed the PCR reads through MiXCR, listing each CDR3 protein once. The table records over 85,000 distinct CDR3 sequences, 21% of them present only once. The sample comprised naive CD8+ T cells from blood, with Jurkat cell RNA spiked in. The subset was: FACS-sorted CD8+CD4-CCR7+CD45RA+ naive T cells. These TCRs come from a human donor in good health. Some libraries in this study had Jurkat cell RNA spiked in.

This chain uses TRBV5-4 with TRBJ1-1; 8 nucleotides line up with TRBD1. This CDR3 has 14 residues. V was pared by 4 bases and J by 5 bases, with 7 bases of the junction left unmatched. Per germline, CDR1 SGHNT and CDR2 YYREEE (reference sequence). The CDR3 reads CASSPQGVQTEAFF. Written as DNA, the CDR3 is TGTGCCAGCAGCCCACAGGGGGTTCAAACTGAAGCTTTCTTT.

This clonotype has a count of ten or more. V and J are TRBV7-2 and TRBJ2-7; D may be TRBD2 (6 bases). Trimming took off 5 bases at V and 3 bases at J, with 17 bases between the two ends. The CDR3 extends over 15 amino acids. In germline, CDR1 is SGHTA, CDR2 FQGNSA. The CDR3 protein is CASSPSGRAGYEQYF. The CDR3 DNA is TGTGCCAGCAGCCCCTCAGGGCGAGCGGGCTACGAGCAGTACTTC.

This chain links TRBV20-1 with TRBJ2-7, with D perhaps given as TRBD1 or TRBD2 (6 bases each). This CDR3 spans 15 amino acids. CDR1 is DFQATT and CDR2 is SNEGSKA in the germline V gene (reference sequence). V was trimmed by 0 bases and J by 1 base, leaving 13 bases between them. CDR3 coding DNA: TGCAGTGCTAGAGATCTCGGGGGCGGTTCCTACGAGCAGTACTTC. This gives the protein CSARDLGGGSYEQYF.

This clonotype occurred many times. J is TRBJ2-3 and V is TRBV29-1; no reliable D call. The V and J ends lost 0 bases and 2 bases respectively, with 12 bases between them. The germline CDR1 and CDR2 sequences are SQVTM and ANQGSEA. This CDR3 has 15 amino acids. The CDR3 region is CSVEDLEVITDTQYF. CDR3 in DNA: TGCAGCGTTGAAGATCTTGAAGTCATCACAGATACGCAGTATTTT.

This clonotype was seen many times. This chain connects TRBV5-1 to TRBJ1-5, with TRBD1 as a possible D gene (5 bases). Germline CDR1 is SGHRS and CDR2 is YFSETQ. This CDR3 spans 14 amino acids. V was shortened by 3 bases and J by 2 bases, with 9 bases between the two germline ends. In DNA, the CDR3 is TGCGCCAGCAGCTCAGGGTCGGGCAATCAGCCCCAGCATTTT. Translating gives CASSSGSGNQPQHF.

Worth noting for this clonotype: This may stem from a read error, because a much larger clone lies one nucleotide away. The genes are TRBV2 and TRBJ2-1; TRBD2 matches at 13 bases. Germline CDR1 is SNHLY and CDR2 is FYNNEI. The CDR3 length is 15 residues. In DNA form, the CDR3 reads TGTGCCGGCAGCAAAACTAGCGGGAGGGTCAATGAGCAGTTCTTC. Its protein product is CAGSKTSGRVNEQFF.

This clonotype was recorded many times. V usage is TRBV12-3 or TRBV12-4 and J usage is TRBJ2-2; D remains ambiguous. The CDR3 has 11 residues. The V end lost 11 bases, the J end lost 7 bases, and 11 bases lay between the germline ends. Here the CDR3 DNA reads TGTGCCGGCGATAGCAACGGGGAGCTGTTTTTT. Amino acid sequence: CAGDSNGELFF.

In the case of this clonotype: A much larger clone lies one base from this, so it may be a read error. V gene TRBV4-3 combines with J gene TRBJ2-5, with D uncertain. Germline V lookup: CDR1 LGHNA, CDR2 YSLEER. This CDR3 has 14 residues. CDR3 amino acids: CASSQDISQVTQYF. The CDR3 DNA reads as TGCGCCAGCAGCCAAGATATCTCCCAAGTGACCCAGTACTTC.

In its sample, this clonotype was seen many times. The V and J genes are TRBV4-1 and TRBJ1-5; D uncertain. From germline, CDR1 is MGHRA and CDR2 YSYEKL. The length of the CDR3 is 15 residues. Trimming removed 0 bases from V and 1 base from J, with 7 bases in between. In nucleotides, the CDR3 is TGCGCCAGCAGCCAAGAAAGGTACAGCAATCAGCCCCAGCATTTT. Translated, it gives CASSQERYSNQPQHF.

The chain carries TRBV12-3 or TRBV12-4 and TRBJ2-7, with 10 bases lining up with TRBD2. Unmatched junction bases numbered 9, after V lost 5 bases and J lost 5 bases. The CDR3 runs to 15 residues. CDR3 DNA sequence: TGTGCCAGCAGTCTCGCTAGCGGGGGCTATAACGAGCAGTACTTC. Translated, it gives CASSLASGGYNEQYF.

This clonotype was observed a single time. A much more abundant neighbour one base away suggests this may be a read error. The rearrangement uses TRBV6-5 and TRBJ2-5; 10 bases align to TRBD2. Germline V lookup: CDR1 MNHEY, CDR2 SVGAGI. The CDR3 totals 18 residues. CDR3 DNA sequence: TGTACCAGCAGTTACTCGGGCCTAGCGGGGGTGTACCAAGAGACCCAGTACTTC. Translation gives CTSSYSGLAGVYQETQYF.

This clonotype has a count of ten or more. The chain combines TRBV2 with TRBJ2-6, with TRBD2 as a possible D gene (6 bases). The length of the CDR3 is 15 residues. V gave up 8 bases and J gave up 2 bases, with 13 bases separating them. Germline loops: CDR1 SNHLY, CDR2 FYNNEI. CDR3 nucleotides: TGTGCCAGCGGCCAGCCGGGGGCTGGGGCCAACGTCCTGACTTTC. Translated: CASGQPGAGANVLTF.

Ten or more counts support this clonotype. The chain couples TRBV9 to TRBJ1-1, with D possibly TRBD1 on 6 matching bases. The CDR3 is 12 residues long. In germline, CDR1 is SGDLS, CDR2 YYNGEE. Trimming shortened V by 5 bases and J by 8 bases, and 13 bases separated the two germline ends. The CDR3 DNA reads TGTGCCAGCAGAAGTCAGGGGCAGGAAGCTTTCTTT. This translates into CASRSQGQEAFF.

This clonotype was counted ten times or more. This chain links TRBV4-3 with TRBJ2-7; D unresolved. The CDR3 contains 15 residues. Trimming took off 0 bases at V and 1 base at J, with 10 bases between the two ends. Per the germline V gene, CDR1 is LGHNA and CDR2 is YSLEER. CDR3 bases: TGCGCCAGCAGCCAAGACTCGCGCAGATCCTACGAGCAGTACTTC. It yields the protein CASSQDSRRSYEQYF.

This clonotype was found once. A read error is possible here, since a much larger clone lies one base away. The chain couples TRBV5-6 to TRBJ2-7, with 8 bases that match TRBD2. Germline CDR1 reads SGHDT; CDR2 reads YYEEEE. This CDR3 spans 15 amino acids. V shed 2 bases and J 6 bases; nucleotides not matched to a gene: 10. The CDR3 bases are TGTGCCAGCAGCTTAACGAGCGGGGGTTTCAGCGAGCAGTACTTC. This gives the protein CASSLTSGGFSEQYF.

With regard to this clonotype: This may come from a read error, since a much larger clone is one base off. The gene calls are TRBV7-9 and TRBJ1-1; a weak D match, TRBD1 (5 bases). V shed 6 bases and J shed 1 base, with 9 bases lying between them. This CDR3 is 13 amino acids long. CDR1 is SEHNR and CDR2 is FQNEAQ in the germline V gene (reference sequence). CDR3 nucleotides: TGTGCCAGCAGGACGACAGCGAACACTGAAGCTTTCTTT. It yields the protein CASRTTANTEAFF.

As DNA, the CDR3 is TGCGCCAGCAGCCAAGATACGACAGTATATGGCTACACCTTC. It yields the protein CASSQDTTVYGYTF. The chain employs TRBV4-3 and TRBJ1-2; the D gene is possibly TRBD1 (5 bases). CDR3 size: 14 residues. CDR1 and CDR2 (germline): LGHNA, YSLEER. V was shortened by 0 bases and J by 5 bases, with 10 bases between the two germline ends.

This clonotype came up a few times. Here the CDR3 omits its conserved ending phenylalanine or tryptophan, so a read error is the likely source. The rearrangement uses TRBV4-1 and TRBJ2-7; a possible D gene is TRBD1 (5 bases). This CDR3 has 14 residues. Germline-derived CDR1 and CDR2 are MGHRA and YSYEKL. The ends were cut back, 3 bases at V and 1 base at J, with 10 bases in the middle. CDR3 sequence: CASSQRQQSYEQYL. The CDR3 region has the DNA TGCGCCAGCAGCCAGCGACAGCAATCCTACGAGCAGTACCTC.

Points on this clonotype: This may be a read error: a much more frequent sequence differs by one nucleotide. The CDR3 bases are TGCGCCAGCAGCCAGGAACAGGGTGAGACCCAGTACTTC. It encodes CASSQEQGETQYF. This chain connects TRBV5-1 to TRBJ2-5, with a possible D match to TRBD1 (6 bases). Trimming removed 4 bases at V and 5 bases at J, with 12 bases between. Germline CDR1 and CDR2: SGHRS and YFSETQ. This CDR3 region has 13 residues.

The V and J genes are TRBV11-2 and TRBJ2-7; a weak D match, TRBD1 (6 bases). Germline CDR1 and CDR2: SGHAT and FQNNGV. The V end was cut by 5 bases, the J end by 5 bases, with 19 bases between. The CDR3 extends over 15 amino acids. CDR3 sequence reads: CASSIVGTLLDEQYF. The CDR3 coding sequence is TGTGCCAGCAGCATAGTGGGGACACTTCTCGACGAGCAGTACTTC. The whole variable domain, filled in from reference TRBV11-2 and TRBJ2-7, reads EAGVAQSPRYKIIEKRQSVAFWCNPISGHATLYWYQQILGQGPKLLIQFQNNGVVDDSQLPKDRFSAERLKGVDSTLKIQPAKLEDSAVYLCASSIVGTLLDEQYFGPGTRLTVT.

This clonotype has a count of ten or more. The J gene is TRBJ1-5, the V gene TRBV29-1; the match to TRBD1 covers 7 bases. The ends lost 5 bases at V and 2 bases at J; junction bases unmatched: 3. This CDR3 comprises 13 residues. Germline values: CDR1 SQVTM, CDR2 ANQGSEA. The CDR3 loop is CSVRTGGNQPQHF. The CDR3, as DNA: TGCAGCGTTCGGACAGGAGGCAATCAGCCCCAGCATTTT.

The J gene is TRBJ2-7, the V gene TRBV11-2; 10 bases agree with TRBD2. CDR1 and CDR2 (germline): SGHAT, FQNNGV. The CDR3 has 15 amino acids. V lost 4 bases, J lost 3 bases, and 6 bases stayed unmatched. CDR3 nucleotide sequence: TGTGCCAGCAGCTCACAAGCGGGAGGGGGCTACGAGCAGTACTTC. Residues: CASSSQAGGGYEQYF.

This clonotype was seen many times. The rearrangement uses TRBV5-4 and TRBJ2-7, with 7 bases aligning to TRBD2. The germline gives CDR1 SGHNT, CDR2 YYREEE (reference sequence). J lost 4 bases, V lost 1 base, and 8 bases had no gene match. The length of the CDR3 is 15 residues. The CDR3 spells CASSLIAGAVYEQYF. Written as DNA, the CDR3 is TGTGCCAGCAGCTTGATCGCGGGAGCAGTGTACGAGCAGTACTTC.

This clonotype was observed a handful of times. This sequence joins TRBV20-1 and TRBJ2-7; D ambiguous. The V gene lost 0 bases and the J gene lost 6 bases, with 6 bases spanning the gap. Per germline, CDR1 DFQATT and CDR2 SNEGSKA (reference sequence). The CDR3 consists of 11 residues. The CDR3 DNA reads TGCAGTGCTAGAGACTTGGCCGAGCAGTACTTC. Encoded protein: CSARDLAEQYF.

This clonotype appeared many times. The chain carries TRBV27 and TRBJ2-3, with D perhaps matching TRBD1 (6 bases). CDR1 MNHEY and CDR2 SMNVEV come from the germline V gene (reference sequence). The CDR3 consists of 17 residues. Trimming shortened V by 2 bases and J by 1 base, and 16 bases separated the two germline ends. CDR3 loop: CASSLIGVQGGTDTQYF. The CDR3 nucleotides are TGTGCCAGCAGTTTAATAGGAGTACAGGGCGGCACAGATACGCAGTATTTT.

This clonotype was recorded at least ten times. CDR3 bases: TGTGCCATCAGCATCGGGACTAGCGGATTCTACGAGCAGTACTTC. The encoded protein is CAISIGTSGFYEQYF. The V call is TRBV10-3, the J call TRBJ2-7, with 11 bases identical to TRBD2. The CDR3 covers 15 residues. Germline V gene data show CDR1 as ENHRY and CDR2 as SYGVKD. V was clipped by 6 bases and J by 3 bases; unmatched bases: 7.

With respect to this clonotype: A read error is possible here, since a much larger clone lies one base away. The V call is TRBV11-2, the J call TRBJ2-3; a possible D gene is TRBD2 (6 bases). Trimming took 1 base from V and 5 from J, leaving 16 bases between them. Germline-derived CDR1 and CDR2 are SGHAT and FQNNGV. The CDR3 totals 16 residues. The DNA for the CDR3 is TGTGCCAGCAGCTTAGGTTTCAGGAGGGCAGAAGATACGCAGTATTTT. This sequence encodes CASSLGFRRAEDTQYF.